This T cell receptor (beta chain) was documented in a study of blood T cell repertoires in COVID-19. Looking at the study overall: Two negative PCRs, clearance, or symptom resolution characterized the recovered Cohort 3 donors. Sites across the United States, Italy and Spain contributed samples from acute and convalescent COVID-19.

Clones were sequenced by immunoSEQ multiplex PCR, and TCRdb holds only the in-frame ones, with some missing. Of around 140,000 clones in the sample, approximately 84% are singletons; the top ten hold around 3.9%. The V segment lost 2 bases and the J segment 5 bases; nucleotides outside the gene matches: 5. This CDR3 region has 15 residues. Germline CDR1 is SGHRS and CDR2 is YFSETQ. This rearrangement joins TRBV5-1 to TRBJ2-7; 12 bases align to TRBD1. Material: PBMCs or T cells enriched from blood (not recorded which). The TCR originated in a man aged 50 to 59 in a cohort exposed to, infected with or recovered from COVID-19 (not recorded which). The CDR3 here is CASSLSGTGGDEQYF. The CDR3 DNA follows: TGCGCCAGCAGCTTATCCGGGACAGGGGGCGACGAGCAGTACTTC.